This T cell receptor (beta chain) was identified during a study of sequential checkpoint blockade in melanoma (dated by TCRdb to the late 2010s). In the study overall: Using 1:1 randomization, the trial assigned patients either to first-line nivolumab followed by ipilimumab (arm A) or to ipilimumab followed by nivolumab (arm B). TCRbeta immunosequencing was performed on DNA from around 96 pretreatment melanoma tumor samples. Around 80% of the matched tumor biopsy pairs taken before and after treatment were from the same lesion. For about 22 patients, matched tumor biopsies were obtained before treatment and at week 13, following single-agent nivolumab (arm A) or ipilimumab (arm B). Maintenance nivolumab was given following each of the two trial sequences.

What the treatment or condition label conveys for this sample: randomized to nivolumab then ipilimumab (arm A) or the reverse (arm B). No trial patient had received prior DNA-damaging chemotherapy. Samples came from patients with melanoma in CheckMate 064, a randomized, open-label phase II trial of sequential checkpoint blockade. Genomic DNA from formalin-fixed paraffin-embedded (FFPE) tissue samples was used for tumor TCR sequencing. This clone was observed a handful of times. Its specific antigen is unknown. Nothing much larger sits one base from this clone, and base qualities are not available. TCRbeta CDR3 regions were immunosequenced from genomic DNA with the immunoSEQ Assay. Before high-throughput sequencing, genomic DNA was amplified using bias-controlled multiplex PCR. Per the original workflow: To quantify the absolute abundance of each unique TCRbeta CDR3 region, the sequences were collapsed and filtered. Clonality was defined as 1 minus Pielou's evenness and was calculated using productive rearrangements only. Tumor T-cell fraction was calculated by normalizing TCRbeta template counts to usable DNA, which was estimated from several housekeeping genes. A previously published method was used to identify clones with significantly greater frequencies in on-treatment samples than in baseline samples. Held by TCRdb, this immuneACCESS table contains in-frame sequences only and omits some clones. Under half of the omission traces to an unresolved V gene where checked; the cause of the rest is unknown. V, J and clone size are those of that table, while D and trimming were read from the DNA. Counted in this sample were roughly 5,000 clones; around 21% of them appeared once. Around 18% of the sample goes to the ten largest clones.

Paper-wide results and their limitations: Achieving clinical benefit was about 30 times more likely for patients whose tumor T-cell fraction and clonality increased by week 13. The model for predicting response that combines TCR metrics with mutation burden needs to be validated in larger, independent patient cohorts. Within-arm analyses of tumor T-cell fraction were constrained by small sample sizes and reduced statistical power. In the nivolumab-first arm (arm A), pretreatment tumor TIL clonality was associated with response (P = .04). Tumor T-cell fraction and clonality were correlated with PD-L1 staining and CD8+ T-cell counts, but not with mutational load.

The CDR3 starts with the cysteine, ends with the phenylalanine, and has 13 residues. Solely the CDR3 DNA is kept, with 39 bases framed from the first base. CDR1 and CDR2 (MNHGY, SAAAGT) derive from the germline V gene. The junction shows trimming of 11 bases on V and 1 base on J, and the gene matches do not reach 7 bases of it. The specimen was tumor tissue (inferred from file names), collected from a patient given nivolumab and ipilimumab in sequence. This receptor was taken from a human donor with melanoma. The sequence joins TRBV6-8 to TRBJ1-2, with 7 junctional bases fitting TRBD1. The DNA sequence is TGTGCCTCGCAGACAGGGAGTAACTATGGCTACACCTTC. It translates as CASQTGSNYGYTF.